This entry lists 20 T cell receptor beta chains sequenced from one sample in a study of blood T cell repertoires in COVID-19. Assay: immunoSEQ multiplex PCR; the TCRdb copy retains only in-frame clones and omits some. The sample has about 50,000 clones; 90% to 95% are singletons. The source material was peripheral blood. The receptors were gathered from a human donor in a cohort sampled during active COVID-19.

This clone was seen once. The rearrangement links TRBV19 to TRBJ1-1; D ambiguous. The germline V and J ends were trimmed by 4 bases and 6 bases, with 9 bases remaining between them. CDR3 size: 12 residues. Germline values: CDR1 LNHDA, CDR2 SQIVND (reference sequence). The CDR3 region has the DNA TGTGCCAGTAGTAACTACGAGGCTGAAGCTTTCTTT. Its protein is CASSNYEAEAFF.

J is TRBJ2-3 and V is TRBV28; D remains ambiguous. The CDR3 is 10 amino acids. Germline V gene sequence: CDR1 MDHEN, CDR2 SYDVKM. V was pared by 8 bases and J by 6 bases, with 6 bases between. DNA for the CDR3: TGTGCCAGCCGAGAGGATACGCAGTATTTT. It is translated as CASREDTQYF.

This clone appeared a few times. This rearrangement joins TRBV12-5 to TRBJ1-5, with 9 bases lining up with TRBD1. Germline V gene data show CDR1 as LGHNT and CDR2 as FRNRAP. The V gene end was trimmed by 1 base and the J gene end by 7 bases; junction bases not matched to a gene: 5. This CDR3 region has 15 residues. CDR3 nucleotides: TGTGCTAGTGGTTTGGGGGACAGGGAGGGCCAGCCCCAGCATTTT. Its protein is CASGLGDREGQPQHF. Using reference TRBV12-5 and TRBJ1-5 for the parts outside the CDR3, the full variable domain is DARVTQTPRHKVTEMGQEVTMRCQPILGHNTVFWYRQTMMQGLELLAYFRNRAPLDDSGMPKDRFSAEMPDATLATLKIQPSEPRDSAVYFCASGLGDREGQPQHFGDGTRLSIL.

The genes are TRBV6-1 and TRBJ2-5, with D perhaps matching TRBD2 (6 bases). Trimming left V 4 bases short and J 7 bases short, with 22 bases between. Germline CDR1 MNHNS, CDR2 SASEGT. CDR3 length: 16 residues. CDR3 protein: CASSVTGSGPRRTQYF. The CDR3 nucleotides are TGTGCCAGCAGTGTAACTGGGAGCGGGCCACGGCGGACCCAGTACTTC.

The chain employs TRBV9 and TRBJ2-7; maybe TRBD1 (7 bases). V dropped 3 bases and J dropped 0 bases, with 10 bases sitting between them. CDR1 and CDR2 from the germline V gene are SGDLS and YYNGEE. The CDR3 covers 14 residues. The CDR3 coding sequence is TGTGCCAGCAGCGCAGGGGGGAGCTCCTACGAGCAGTACTTC. It yields the protein CASSAGGSSYEQYF.

CDR3 sequence (DNA): TGTGCCAGCAGTCCCCGGACAGGGGGAGACGATGAGCAGTTCTTC. Translation gives CASSPRTGGDDEQFF. The chain links TRBV11-1 to TRBJ2-1; 10 nucleotides line up with TRBD1. Germline loops: CDR1 SGHAT, CDR2 FQDESV (reference sequence). V lost 6 bases and J lost 8; bases outside the gene matches: 10. This CDR3 region has 15 residues.

The chain has TRBV14 and TRBJ2-3; D is uncertain. Germline V gene data show CDR1 as SGHDN and CDR2 as FVKESK. The V end lost 0 bases, the J end lost 2 bases, and 12 bases lay between the germline ends. CDR3 length: 16 residues. This chain's CDR3 is CASSQDLAPPTDTQYF. The CDR3 nucleotides are TGTGCCAGCAGCCAAGATCTTGCGCCCCCCACAGATACGCAGTATTTT.

The CDR3, as DNA: TGTGCTAGTGGTTTGGTCCAGGAGGCAGATACGCAGTATTTT. It encodes CASGLVQEADTQYF. The chain joins TRBV12-5 to TRBJ2-3; D might be TRBD2 (5 bases). The CDR3 covers 14 residues. Trimming took off 0 bases at V and 4 bases at J, with 8 bases between the two ends. Germline CDR1 and CDR2: LGHNT and FRNRAP.

The chain combines TRBV5-6 with TRBJ2-1; D remains unclear. Trimming took 2 bases from V and 3 from J, leaving 6 bases between them. Germline values: CDR1 SGHDT, CDR2 YYEEEE. CDR3 length: 13 residues. Here the CDR3 DNA reads TGTGCCAGCAGCTTACTTTACTACAATGAGCAGTTCTTC. Protein product: CASSLLYYNEQFF.

The chain uses TRBV19 and TRBJ2-1, with TRBD2 as a possible D gene (6 bases). CDR3 length equals 14 residues. V lost 3 bases and J lost 3, with 9 bases in between. The V gene's germline CDR1 is LNHDA and CDR2 SQIVND (reference sequence). DNA for the CDR3: TGTGCCAGTAGTATCGGCGGGGACTACAATGAGCAGTTCTTC. Protein product: CASSIGGDYNEQFF.

This clone was recorded a few times. In DNA, the CDR3 is TGCGCCAGCAGCCAGCCCCCCGGGGGAGGGCTAACCGGGGAGCTGTTTTTT. The encoded protein is CASSQPPGGGLTGELFF. This chain links TRBV4-1 with TRBJ2-2, with TRBD2 matching 7 bases. The V segment lost 3 bases and the J segment 5 bases; nucleotides outside the gene matches: 12. This CDR3 is 17 amino acids long. Germline loops: CDR1 MGHRA, CDR2 YSYEKL.

The CDR3 nucleotides read TGTGCCAGCAGCGTAGCCTCTAGGGGGGGGACGGATGGCTACACCTTC. Protein product: CASSVASRGGTDGYTF. The chain recombines TRBV9 with TRBJ1-2; D is perhaps TRBD1 (6 bases). With 0 bases removed from V and 6 bases from J, the gap between germline ends came to 18 bases. CDR1 and CDR2 (germline): SGDLS, YYNGEE. This CDR3 is built from 16 residues.

This rearrangement joins TRBV9 to TRBJ2-7, with D unclear. Germline lookup yields CDR1 SGDLS and CDR2 YYNGEE. Trimming removed 4 bases from V and 2 bases from J, with 16 bases in between. This CDR3 is built from 15 residues. In DNA form, the CDR3 reads TGTGCCAGCAGCCCTGGGTTGGGCCTGACCTACGAGCAGTACTTC. Translated: CASSPGLGLTYEQYF.

This clone appeared once. The chain links TRBV5-1 to TRBJ2-1; D possibly corresponds to TRBD2 (7 bases). The CDR3 runs 14 residues. The germline V and J ends were trimmed by 4 bases and 8 bases, with 16 bases remaining between them. Germline assignment: CDR1 SGHRS and CDR2 YFSETQ. As DNA, the CDR3 is TGCGCCAGCAGCCGAAGCGGGACACAAGATGAGCAGTTCTTC. It specifies CASSRSGTQDEQFF.

The gene calls are TRBV2 and TRBJ1-3; TRBD1 matches at 7 bases. The CDR3 is 13 amino acids. Per germline, CDR1 SNHLY and CDR2 FYNNEI. The ends lost 4 bases at V and 6 bases at J; junction bases unmatched: 3. The DNA for the CDR3 is TGTGCCAGCAGTGGACAGGGTAAAAACACCATATATTTT. Its protein product is CASSGQGKNTIYF.

The CDR3, as DNA: TGTGCCAGCAGCTACGGGGGGGGAGCAGGATATGAGCAGTTCTTC. As protein: CASSYGGGAGYEQFF. The chain employs TRBV11-2 and TRBJ2-1; 8 nucleotides match TRBD2. The V segment lost 4 bases and the J segment 8 bases; nucleotides outside the gene matches: 10. This CDR3 comprises 15 residues. CDR1 is SGHAT, CDR2 FQNNGV, per germline.

This clone was picked up one time. The V and J genes are TRBV5-1 and TRBJ2-3; D unresolved. Germline V gene sequence: CDR1 SGHRS, CDR2 YFSETQ. CDR3 length: 14 residues. Trimming left V 0 bases short and J 0 bases short, with 5 bases between. DNA for the CDR3: TGCGCCAGCAGCTTGGGGGCAAGCACAGATACGCAGTATTTT. This codes for CASSLGASTDTQYF.

This clone came up once. The chain carries TRBV30 and TRBJ2-5; 12 positions agree with TRBD2. Germline V lookup: CDR1 GTSNPN, CDR2 SVGIG (reference sequence). J gave up 7 bases and V 1 base, and 16 bases lay outside the gene matches. This CDR3 contains 18 residues. CDR3 DNA: TGTGCCTGGAGTGGGTGGACTAGCGGGGATCGACCCAAGGGGACCCAGTACTTC. This gives the protein CAWSGWTSGDRPKGTQYF. The full variable domain, rest sourced from reference TRBV30 and TRBJ2-5, is SQTIHQWPATLVQPVGSPLSLECTVEGTSNPNLYWYRQAAGRGLQLLFYSVGIGQISSEVPQNLSASRPQDRQFILSSKKLLLSDSGFYLCAWSGWTSGDRPKGTQYFGPGTRLLVL.

The J gene is TRBJ1-1, the V gene TRBV28; D perhaps matches TRBD1 (6 bases). Germline V lookup: CDR1 MDHEN, CDR2 SYDVKM. V lost 1 base to trimming and J lost 6 bases, with 9 bases between them. There are 13 residues in the CDR3. The CDR3 is CASSLSGVAEAFF. Here the CDR3 DNA reads TGTGCCAGCAGTTTATCAGGGGTCGCTGAAGCTTTCTTT.

This chain uses TRBV12-3 or TRBV12-4 with TRBJ1-2; D ambiguous. V gave up 3 bases and J gave up 2 bases, with 4 bases separating them. The CDR3 covers 12 residues. CDR3: CASSFSNYGYTF. In nucleotides, the CDR3 is TGTGCCAGCAGTTTTTCGAACTATGGCTACACCTTC.